This T cell receptor beta chain was sequenced during a study of blood T cell repertoires in COVID-19 (dated by TCRdb to about 2020). For the study in its entirety: Samples covering the acute and convalescent phases of COVID-19 were provided by collaborators in the United States, Italy and Spain. The material from the prospective study consisted of cDNA or gDNA derived from T cells, B-cell-depleted T cells, or PBMCs. Subjects who had been exposed to COVID-19, were actively infected with it, or had recovered from it provided the deeply sampled blood TCRbeta repertoires that made up the dataset. The repertoires were made available in a free public database intended to serve as a resource for research on the immune response to SARS-CoV-2. Samples were obtained from the ongoing ImmuneRACE study (first 160 participants) and from 1,254 subjects provided by 6 global collaborators. A de-identified subject ID, COVID-19 status, age in years and sex were almost always included in the sample metadata. HLA class I and class II types, where available, came from metadata supplied by the sample provider rather than from assay-based typing. Study-wide findings and limitations: Clinical and demographic metadata were provided uncurated, with the amount varying by source and participant.

CDR1 and CDR2 are drawn from the germline V gene (reference sequence): LGHDT, YNNKEL. Its CDR3 holds 13 amino acids, cysteine through phenylalanine. Only the CDR3 DNA stays, 39 bases, in frame from base 1. Trimming costs V 0 bases and J 9 bases, and their ends lie 9 bases apart. Whole blood was collected in K2EDTA tubes by collaborating institutions according to the institutions' own protocols. For TCRbeta analysis, collaborators shipped samples as frozen whole blood, isolated PBMCs, or DNA extracted from either of those sample types. TCRbeta CDR3 regions were amplified from genomic DNA by means of the immunoSEQ Assay, a bias-controlled multiplex PCR. On the authors' methods: Nucleated cell counts per sample were estimated from amplification of reference gene primers within the assay. Sequence reads were collapsed and filtered to measure the absolute abundance of every unique TCRbeta CDR3 rearrangement. For each sample, productive Simpson clonality was calculated as the square root of Simpson's diversity index across productive rearrangements. The table was pulled from immuneACCESS by TCRdb, which kept in-frame rearrangements only. Such tables lose some clones; where checked, under half of the loss comes from unresolved V genes, and the rest has no known cause. V and J calls and clone size are copied from that table; D and trimming were computed from the DNA. The sample yields about 190,000 clones; about 88% were counted once. The biggest ten clones account for approximately 14% of the sample.

To note about this clone: Its binding antigen is unknown. Base qualities were left out, and no much larger clone turns up one base away.

Specimen: peripheral blood. The V gene is TRBV3-1 (or the pseudogene TRBV3-2) and the J gene is TRBJ2-4, with TRBD2 as a weak D call on 6 bases. This TCR came from a man aged 30 to 39 with active or convalescent COVID-19. The DNA is as follows: TGTGCCAGCAGCCAAGACTGGCGGGGCATTCAGTACTTC. It encodes CASSQDWRGIQYF.